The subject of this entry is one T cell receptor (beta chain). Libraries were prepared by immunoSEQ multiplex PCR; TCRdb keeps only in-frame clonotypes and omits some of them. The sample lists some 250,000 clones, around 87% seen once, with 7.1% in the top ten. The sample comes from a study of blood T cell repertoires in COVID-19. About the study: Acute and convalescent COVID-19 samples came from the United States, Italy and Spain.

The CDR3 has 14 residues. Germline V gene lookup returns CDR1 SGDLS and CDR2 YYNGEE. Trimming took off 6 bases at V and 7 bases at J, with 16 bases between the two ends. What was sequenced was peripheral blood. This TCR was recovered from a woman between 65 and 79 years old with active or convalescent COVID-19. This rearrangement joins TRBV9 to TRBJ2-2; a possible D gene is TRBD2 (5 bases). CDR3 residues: CASTARAEGGELFF. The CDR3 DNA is TGTGCCAGCACCGCGAGGGCGGAAGGCGGGGAGCTGTTTTTT.